One TCR beta chain is described in this entry. Its antigen is unknown. The CDR3 is 14 residues long. Germline lookup yields CDR1 MGHRA and CDR2 YSYEKL. V was trimmed by 4 bases and J by 1 base, leaving 10 bases between them. The sample originates from a study of regulatory T cells in long-lasting Graves disease. As to time point: newly diagnosed GD, antithyroid drugs for less than 3 months. Following extraction of RNA from PBMCs, that RNA was used to make the TCR library. The patients included were those that came from an endocrinology department in Xi'an, China. Study-wide points: It was in persistent disease that TRBV28, TRBJ1-2 and TRBJ2-5 were favored.

Arm-PCR of CDR3 regions and iRepertoire HTBI primers were the basis on which TCR beta libraries were built. One entry per CDR3 protein results from TCRdb running MiXCR on the multiplex PCR reads. The repertoire holds 400,000 to 500,000 distinct CDR3 sequences, 12% to 15% seen once, with roughly a sixth in the top ten. This sample also appeared in a second study, on T cells in Graves' hyperthyroidism and ophthalmopathy.

The source of this sequence is a woman aged 50 to 60 with Graves disease. This material consisted of peripheral blood mononuclear cells (PBMCs), taken at new diagnosis, from a patient treated with antithyroid drugs. This rearrangement joins TRBV4-1 to TRBJ1-1; D is unresolved. CDR3 nucleotide sequence: TGCGCCAGCAGCCGACGGACGGGGAACACTGAAGCTTTCTTT. It yields the protein CASSRRTGNTEAFF.